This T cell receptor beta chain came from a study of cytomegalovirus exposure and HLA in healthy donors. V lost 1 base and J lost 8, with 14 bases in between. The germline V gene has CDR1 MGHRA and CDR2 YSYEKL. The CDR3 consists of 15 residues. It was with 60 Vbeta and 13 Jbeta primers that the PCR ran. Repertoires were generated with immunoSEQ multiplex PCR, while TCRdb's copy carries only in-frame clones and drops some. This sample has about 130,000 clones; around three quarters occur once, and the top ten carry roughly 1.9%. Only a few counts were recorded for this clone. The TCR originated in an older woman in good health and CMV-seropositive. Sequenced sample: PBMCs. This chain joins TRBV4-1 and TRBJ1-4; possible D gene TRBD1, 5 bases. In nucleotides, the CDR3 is TGCGCCAGCAGCCAAGCCGGGACGGGAGGCGAAAAACTGTTTTTT. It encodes CASSQAGTGGEKLFF.